The 3 T cell receptor beta chains below were found in one sample sequenced in a study of CD8+ T cells in alopecia areata. RNA extraction and reverse transcription yielded cDNA as sequencing template. Assay used: immunoSEQ multiplex PCR; TCRdb lists only in-frame clones, some missing. The sample contains over 150,000 clones, about 61% of which appear only once. The source material was CD8+ T cells sorted from blood. The receptors were gathered from a human donor in good health.

This clone has just one count. DNA for the CDR3: TGTGCCAGCAGTCCGAGACTAGCGGGGGCCCTAGAGACCCAGTACTTC. Translated: CASSPRLAGALETQYF. The V gene is TRBV27, the J gene TRBJ2-5; TRBD2 agrees at 12 bases. The CDR3 spans 16 residues. The germline V gene has CDR1 MNHEY and CDR2 SMNVEV (reference sequence). Trimming cost V 5 bases and J 4 bases; bases outside gene matches: 8.

The V call is TRBV18, the J call TRBJ2-3; 10 nucleotides line up with TRBD2. There are 17 residues in the CDR3. With V trimmed by 3 bases and J by 5 bases, 11 bases remained unmatched. Germline V gene sequence: CDR1 KGHSH, CDR2 LQKENI. The CDR3: CASSPQDQASGGDTQYF. CDR3 sequence (DNA): TGTGCCAGCTCACCTCAAGATCAGGCTAGCGGGGGAGATACGCAGTATTTT.

The rearrangement links TRBV30 to TRBJ2-3; D remains ambiguous. V lost 4 bases and J lost 0, with 11 bases in between. Germline V lookup: CDR1 GTSNPN, CDR2 SVGIG (reference sequence). The CDR3 loop spans 14 amino acids. This CDR3 reads CAWTDGSSTDTQYF. The CDR3 DNA is TGTGCCTGGACCGACGGTTCTAGCACAGATACGCAGTATTTT. Full variable domain (missing parts from reference TRBV30 and TRBJ2-3): SQTIHQWPATLVQPVGSPLSLECTVEGTSNPNLYWYRQAAGRGLQLLFYSVGIGQISSEVPQNLSASRPQDRQFILSSKKLLLSDSGFYLCAWTDGSSTDTQYFGPGTRLTVL.